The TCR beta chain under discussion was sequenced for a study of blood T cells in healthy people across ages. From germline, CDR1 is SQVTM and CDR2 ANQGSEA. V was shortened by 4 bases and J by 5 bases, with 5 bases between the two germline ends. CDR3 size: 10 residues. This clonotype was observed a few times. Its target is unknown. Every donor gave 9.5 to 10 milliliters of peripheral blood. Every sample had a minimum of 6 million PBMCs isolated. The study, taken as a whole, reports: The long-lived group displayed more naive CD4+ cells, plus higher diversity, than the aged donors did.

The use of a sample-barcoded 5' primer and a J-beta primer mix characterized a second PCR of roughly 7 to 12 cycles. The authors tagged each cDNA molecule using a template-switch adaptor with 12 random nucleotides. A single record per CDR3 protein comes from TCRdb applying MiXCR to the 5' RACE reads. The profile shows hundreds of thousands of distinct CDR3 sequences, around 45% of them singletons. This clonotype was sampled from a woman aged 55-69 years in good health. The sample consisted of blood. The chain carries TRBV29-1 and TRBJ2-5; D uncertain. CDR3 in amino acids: CSVGVETQYF. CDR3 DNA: TGCAGCGTTGGCGTGGAGACCCAGTACTTC.